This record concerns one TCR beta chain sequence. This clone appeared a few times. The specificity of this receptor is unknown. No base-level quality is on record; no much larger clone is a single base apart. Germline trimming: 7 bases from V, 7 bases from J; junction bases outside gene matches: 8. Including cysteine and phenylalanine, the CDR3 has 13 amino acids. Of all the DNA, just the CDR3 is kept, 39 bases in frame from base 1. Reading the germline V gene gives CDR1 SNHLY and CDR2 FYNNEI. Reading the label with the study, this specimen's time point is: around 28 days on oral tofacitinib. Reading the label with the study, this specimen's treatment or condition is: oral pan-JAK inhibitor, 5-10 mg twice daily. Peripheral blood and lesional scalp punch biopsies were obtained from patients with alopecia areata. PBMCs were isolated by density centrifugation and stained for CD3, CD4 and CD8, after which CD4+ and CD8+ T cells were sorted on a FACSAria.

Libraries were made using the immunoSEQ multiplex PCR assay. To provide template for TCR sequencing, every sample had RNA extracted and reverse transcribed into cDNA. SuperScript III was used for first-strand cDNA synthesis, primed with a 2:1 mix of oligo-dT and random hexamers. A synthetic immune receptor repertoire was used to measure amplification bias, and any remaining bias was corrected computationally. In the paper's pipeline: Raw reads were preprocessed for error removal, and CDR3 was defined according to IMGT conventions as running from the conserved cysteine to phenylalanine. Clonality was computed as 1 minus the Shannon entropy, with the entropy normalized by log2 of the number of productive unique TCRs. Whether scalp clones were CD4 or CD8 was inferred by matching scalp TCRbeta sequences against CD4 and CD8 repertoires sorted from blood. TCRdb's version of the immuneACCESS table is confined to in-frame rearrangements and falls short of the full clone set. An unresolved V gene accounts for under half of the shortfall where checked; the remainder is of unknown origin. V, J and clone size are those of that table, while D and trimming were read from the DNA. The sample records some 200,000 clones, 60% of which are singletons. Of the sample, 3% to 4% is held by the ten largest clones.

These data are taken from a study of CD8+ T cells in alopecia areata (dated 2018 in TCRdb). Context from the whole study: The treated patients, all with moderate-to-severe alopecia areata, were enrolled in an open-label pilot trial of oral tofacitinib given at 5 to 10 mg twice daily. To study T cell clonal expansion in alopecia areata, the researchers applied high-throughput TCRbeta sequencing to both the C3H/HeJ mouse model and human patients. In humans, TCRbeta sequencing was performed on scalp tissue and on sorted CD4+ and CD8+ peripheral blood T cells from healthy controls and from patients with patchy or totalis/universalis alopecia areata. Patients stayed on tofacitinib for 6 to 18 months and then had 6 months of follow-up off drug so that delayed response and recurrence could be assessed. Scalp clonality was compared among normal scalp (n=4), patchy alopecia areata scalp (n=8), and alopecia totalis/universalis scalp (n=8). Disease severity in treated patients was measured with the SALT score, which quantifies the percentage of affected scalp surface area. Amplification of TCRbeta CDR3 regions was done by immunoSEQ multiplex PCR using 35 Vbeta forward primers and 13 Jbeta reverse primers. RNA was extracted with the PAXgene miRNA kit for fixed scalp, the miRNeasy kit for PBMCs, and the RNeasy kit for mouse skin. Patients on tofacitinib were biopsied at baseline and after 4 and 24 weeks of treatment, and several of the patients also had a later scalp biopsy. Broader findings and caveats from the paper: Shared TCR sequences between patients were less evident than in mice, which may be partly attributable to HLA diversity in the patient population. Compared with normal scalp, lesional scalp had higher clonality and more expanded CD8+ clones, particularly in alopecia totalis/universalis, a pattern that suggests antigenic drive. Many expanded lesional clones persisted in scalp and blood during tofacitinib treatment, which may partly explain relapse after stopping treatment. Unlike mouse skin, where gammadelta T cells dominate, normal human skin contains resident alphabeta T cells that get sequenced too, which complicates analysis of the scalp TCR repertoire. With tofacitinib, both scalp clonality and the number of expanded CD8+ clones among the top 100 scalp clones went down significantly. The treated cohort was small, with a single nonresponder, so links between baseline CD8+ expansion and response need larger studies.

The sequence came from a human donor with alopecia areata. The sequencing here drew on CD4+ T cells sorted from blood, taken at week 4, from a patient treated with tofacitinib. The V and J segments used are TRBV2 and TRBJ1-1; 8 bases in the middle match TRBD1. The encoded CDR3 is CASTGDRGVEAFF. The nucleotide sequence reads TGTGCCAGCACAGGAGACAGGGGAGTTGAAGCTTTCTTT.